This T cell receptor beta chain comes out of a study of blood T cells in healthy people across ages. The CDR3 totals 14 residues. From germline, CDR1 is MDHEN and CDR2 SYDVKM. V was clipped by 8 bases and J by 4 bases, with 17 bases between them. Remarks on this clonotype: Its antigen remains unidentified. This could be a read error, since a much larger clone is one nucleotide away.

A J-beta primer mix and a sample-barcoded 5' primer were used in a second PCR of roughly 6 to 12 cycles. TCRdb reprocessed the 5' RACE reads with MiXCR, giving one entry per CDR3 protein. The profile covers 380,000 or so distinct CDR3 sequences, with roughly half appearing a single time and over 40% taken by the ten largest. Overall study findings and caveats: With donor CMV status unknown, expanded clonotype changes were possibly confounded.

The chain has TRBV28 and TRBJ1-1; maybe TRBD1 (5 bases). Sequencing was carried out using blood. The receptor was isolated from a man in his fifties or sixties in good health. The CDR3 spells CASGGGALSTEAFF. The CDR3 bases are TGTGCCAGCGGGGGAGGGGCGCTGAGCACTGAAGCTTTCTTT.